The sequence of this T cell receptor (beta chain) was determined in a study of blood T cell dynamics during melanoma immunotherapy. Study-level information: First-line therapy was either pembrolizumab or nivolumab with ipilimumab for metastatic melanoma. The study, taken as a whole, reports: The most clonal sorted CD8+ subset, immune-effector cells, was closest to cell-free DNA CDR3 sequences.

This clone was detected once. The antigen is not known. Each sorted CD8+ T cell subset had its entire DNA loaded. Sequencing used immunoSEQ multiplex PCR; TCRdb keeps in-frame clones, though not all of them. Found here are 3,000 to 4,500 clones, more than 95% of them singletons; the top ten hold about 1.5%. The CDR3 loop spans 15 amino acids. Per germline, CDR1 SGHKS and CDR2 YYEKEE (reference sequence). The V and J ends lost 2 bases and 0 bases respectively, with 8 bases between them. As for time point: pre-treatment baseline. At 12 weeks after first infusion, RECIST 1.1 defined response for most patients.

The sequencing used effector memory CD8+ T cells from blood, collected from a patient treated with checkpoint blockade. The chain is built from TRBV5-5 and TRBJ2-2; no definite D call. This sequence was found in a human donor with melanoma. CDR3 in amino acids: CASSFIPANTGELFF. The CDR3 DNA reads TGTGCCAGCAGCTTTATACCCGCGAACACCGGGGAGCTGTTTTTT.